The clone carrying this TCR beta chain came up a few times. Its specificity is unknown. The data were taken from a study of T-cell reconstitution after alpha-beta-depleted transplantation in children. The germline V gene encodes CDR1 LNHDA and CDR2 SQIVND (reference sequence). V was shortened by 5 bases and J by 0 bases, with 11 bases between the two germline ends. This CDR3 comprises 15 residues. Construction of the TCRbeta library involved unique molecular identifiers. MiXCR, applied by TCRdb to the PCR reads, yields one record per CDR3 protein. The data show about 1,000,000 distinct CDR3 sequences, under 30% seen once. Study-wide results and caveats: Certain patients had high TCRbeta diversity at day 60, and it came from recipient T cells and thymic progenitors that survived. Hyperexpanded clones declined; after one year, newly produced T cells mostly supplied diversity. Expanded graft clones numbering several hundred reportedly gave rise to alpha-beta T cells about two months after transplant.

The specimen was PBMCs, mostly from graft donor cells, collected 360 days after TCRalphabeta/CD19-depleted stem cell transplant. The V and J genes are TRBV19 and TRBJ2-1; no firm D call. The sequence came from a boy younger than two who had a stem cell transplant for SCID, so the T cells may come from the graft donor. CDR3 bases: TGTGCCAGTAGTGCCACAGCATACTCCTACAATGAGCAGTTCTTC. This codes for CASSATAYSYNEQFF.